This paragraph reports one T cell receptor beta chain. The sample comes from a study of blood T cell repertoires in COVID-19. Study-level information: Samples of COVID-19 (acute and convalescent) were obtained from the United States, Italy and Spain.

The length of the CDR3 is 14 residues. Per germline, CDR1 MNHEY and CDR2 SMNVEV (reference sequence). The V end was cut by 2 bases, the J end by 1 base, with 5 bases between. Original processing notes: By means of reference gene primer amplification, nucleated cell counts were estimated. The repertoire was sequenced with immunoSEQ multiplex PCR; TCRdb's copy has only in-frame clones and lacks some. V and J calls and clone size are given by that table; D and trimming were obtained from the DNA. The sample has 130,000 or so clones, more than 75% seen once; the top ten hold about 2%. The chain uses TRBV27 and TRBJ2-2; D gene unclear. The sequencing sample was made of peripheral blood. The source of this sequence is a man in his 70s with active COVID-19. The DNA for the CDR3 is TGTGCCAGCAGTTTACAGGTGAACACCGGGGAGCTGTTTTTT. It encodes CASSLQVNTGELFF.